These 9 T cell receptor beta chains were all obtained from the same sample, sequenced in a study of cytomegalovirus exposure and HLA in healthy donors. 60 Vbeta and 13 Jbeta primers were used in PCR. TCRdb keeps only in-frame clones here, not all; method: immunoSEQ multiplex PCR. The sample lists tens of thousands of clones; approximately 80% were seen once. Sequencing input: PBMCs. The receptors here all came from a man between 18 and 35 years old in good health and CMV-seronegative.

The rearrangement uses TRBV7-6 and TRBJ2-3, with 7 bases lining up with TRBD2. V shed 5 bases and J 0 bases; nucleotides not matched to a gene: 26. The CDR3 has 22 amino acids. CDR1 and CDR2 from the germline V gene are SGHVS and FNYEAQ. CDR3 DNA sequence: TGTGCCAGCAGCCAAACTAGGTCCCCGGCGTCCTGGGCGGGGGAGAGCACAGATACGCAGTATTTT. It yields the protein CASSQTRSPASWAGESTDTQYF.

This clone has only a few counts. The chain joins TRBV29-1 to TRBJ1-1, with D perhaps TRBD1 (5 bases). The CDR3 spans 12 residues. Trimming pared 2 bases from V and 7 bases from J, leaving 11 bases between. CDR1 and CDR2 (germline): SQVTM, ANQGSEA. The chain's CDR3 is CSVERGSDEAFF. In nucleotides, the CDR3 is TGCAGCGTTGAAAGGGGCTCGGATGAAGCTTTCTTT.

The chain uses TRBV5-1 and TRBJ2-3, with a weak D call TRBD1 (5 bases). The CDR3 sequence is 17 residues long. Between the trimmed V and J ends, which lost 4 bases and 6 bases, there was a span of 24 bases. In germline, CDR1 is SGHRS, CDR2 YFSETQ. The CDR3 coding sequence is TGCGCCAGCAGCCTTAAACCAGGGTACGGAAAATGGGATACGCAGTATTTT. Protein sequence: CASSLKPGYGKWDTQYF. The full variable domain, completed using reference TRBV5-1 and TRBJ2-3, is KAGVTQTPRYLIKTRGQQVTLSCSPISGHRSVSWYQQTPGQGLQFLFEYFSETQRNKGNFPGRFSGRQFSNSRSEMNVSTLELGDSALYLCASSLKPGYGKWDTQYFGPGTRLTVL.

This clone was recorded only once. The rearrangement joins TRBV28 to TRBJ1-2, with 9 bases aligning to TRBD1. After removal of 5 bases from V and 7 bases from J, the junction contained 11 bases not matched to a gene. This CDR3 contains 15 residues. Germline CDR1 is MDHEN and CDR2 is SYDVKM. The CDR3: CASSPPDRGHGGYTF. CDR3 bases: TGTGCCAGCAGTCCGCCGGACAGGGGACATGGTGGCTACACCTTC.

The chain links TRBV9 to TRBJ2-5, with 11 nucleotides matching TRBD2. Germline V gene data show CDR1 as SGDLS and CDR2 as YYNGEE. This CDR3 has 17 residues. V shed 0 bases, J shed 0 bases, and the junction held 4 bases outside the gene matches. CDR3 sequence (DNA): TGTGCCAGCAGCGTAGATCCTAGCGGGGGGTACCAAGAGACCCAGTACTTC. It yields the protein CASSVDPSGGYQETQYF.

This clone was picked up a small number of times. V gene TRBV15 combines with J gene TRBJ1-2; possible D gene TRBD1, 6 bases. Germline V gives CDR1 LNHNV, CDR2 YYDKDF (reference sequence). The CDR3 is 15 residues long. Deletions cut 2 bases from V and 6 bases from J, with 16 bases between. The CDR3 bases are TGTGCCACCAGCAGAAGGGGGAGTCTCCTCCATGGCTACACCTTC. Translation: CATSRRGSLLHGYTF. Variable domain in full (rest from reference TRBV15 and TRBJ1-2): DAMVIQNPRYQVTQFGKPVTLSCSQTLNHNVMYWYQQKSSQAPKLLFHYYDKDFNNEADTPDNFQSRRPNTSFCFLDIRSPGLGDTAMYLCATSRRGSLLHGYTFGSGTRLTVV.

The V and J genes are TRBV13 and TRBJ2-1; 9 bases line up with TRBD1. J lost 6 bases, V lost 4 bases, and 10 bases had no gene match. CDR1 PRHDT and CDR2 FYEKMQ come from the germline V gene (reference sequence). The CDR3 covers 16 residues. The CDR3 nucleotides are TGTGCCAGCAGCTCGGACCGGGACAGGGCCTTCAATGAGCAGTTCTTC. This encodes CASSSDRDRAFNEQFF.

The chain employs TRBV7-8 and TRBJ2-3; D unresolved. Trimming removed 1 base at V and 2 bases at J, with 7 bases between. The CDR3 runs 14 residues. Germline CDR1 is SGHVS and CDR2 is FQNEAQ. CDR3 in amino acids: CASSLDVVTDTQYF. The CDR3 bases are TGTGCCAGCAGCTTAGATGTAGTCACAGATACGCAGTATTTT.

The V gene is TRBV4-2, the J gene TRBJ2-7; TRBD1 matches 7 bases. The CDR3 has 15 residues. Germline V gene sequence: CDR1 LGHNA, CDR2 YNFKEQ. The J segment lost 2 bases and the V segment lost 0 bases, leaving 4 bases of the junction unmatched. This CDR3 is CASSQEIGTAYEQYF. Here the CDR3 DNA reads TGTGCCAGCAGCCAAGAGATTGGGACAGCCTACGAGCAGTACTTC.